This T cell receptor beta chain was captured by sequencing in a study of HIV-infected patients and healthy controls. Alpha and beta constant-region primers primed reverse transcription of approximately 500 ng RNA. Alpha and beta chain libraries were made separately by chain-specific third strand synthesis with multiplexing indices. Each cDNA molecule was barcoded, and a single primer pair amplified each chain. TCRdb reprocessed the 5' RACE reads via MiXCR and lists one record per CDR3 protein. The sample yields more than 9,000 distinct CDR3 sequences, less than 11% seen once. The repertoire came from unfractionated whole blood and reflected all unsorted peripheral T cells. CDR1 is SGDLS and CDR2 is YYNGEE in the germline V gene. This CDR3 is 16 amino acids long. V was clipped by 1 base and J by 1 base, with 12 bases between them. Many counts were recorded for this clonotype.

Sequences were derived from blood, sampled before antiretroviral therapy. The TCR comes from an adult with HIV infection. The genes are TRBV9 and TRBJ2-4; D tentatively reads TRBD1 or TRBD2 (5 bases each). The CDR3 DNA sequence: TGTGCCAGCAGCGTAAGGTCTGGGGGTGCCAAAAACATTCAGTACTTC. This encodes CASSVRSGGAKNIQYF.